This T cell receptor beta chain came from a study of blood T cell repertoires in COVID-19. Study summary: Specimens from acute and convalescent COVID-19 originated in the United States, Italy and Spain.

V shed 7 bases, J shed 3 bases, and the junction held 6 bases outside the gene matches. The CDR3 consists of 14 residues. The germline CDR1 and CDR2 sequences are SGHTA and FQGNSA. Only one count was recorded for this clone. Using immunoSEQ multiplex PCR, the repertoire was profiled, and TCRdb retains in-frame clones only, with some absent. The repertoire has about 170,000 clones, roughly nine tenths of them found once; the top ten carry roughly 3.5%. The chain couples TRBV7-2 to TRBJ1-5; 7 bases are shared with TRBD1. Sequenced material: peripheral blood. The clonotype originates from a man between 65 and 85 years old with acute or convalescent COVID-19. The DNA for the CDR3 is TGTGCCAGCACTGACAGGGTACTCAATCAGCCCCAGCATTTT. Protein product: CASTDRVLNQPQHF.